Shown below are 3 T cell receptor beta chains from a single sample sequenced in a study of T cells after yellow fever vaccination (dated by TCRdb to between 2017 and 2020). The treatment or condition label, as the study defines it: live attenuated yellow fever vaccine strain. The library was obtained by 5' RACE. TCRdb records Illumina HiSeq 2500 as the sequencer. TCRdb trimmed the raw reads at Q25, called clones with MiXCR and kept productive beta chains. Records with the same CDR3 protein are collapsed into one entry carrying the most frequent genes and DNA. This sample has about 400,000 distinct CDR3 sequences in its table, and roughly 6.2% of those were observed once. The biggest ten clones account for 15% of the sample. Source: PBMCs, taken 5 days after the yellow fever booster vaccination. These receptors all come from a man aged 30-40 years who received the YFV17D yellow fever vaccine.

This clonotype was seen ten or more times. The rearrangement joins TRBV5-5 to TRBJ2-5, with D possibly matching TRBD1 (6 bases). V lost 4 bases to trimming and J lost 3 bases, with 16 bases between them. The CDR3 contains 15 residues. Germline-derived CDR1 and CDR2 are SGHKS and YYEKEE (reference sequence). The DNA of the CDR3 is TGTGCCAGCAGCCCCGGCAGAGGACAGAAAGAGACCCAGTACTTC. It is translated as CASSPGRGQKETQYF. The full variable domain, its missing parts supplied by reference TRBV5-5 and TRBJ2-5, is DAGVTQSPTHLIKTRGQQVTLRCSPISGHKSVSWYQQVLGQGPQFIFQYYEKEERGRGNFPDRFSARQFPNYSSELNVNALLLGDSALYLCASSPGRGQKETQYFGPGTRLLVL.

This clonotype came up many times. The V gene is TRBV5-1, the J gene TRBJ2-5, with 9 positions matching TRBD1. CDR1 SGHRS and CDR2 YFSETQ come from the germline V gene. The CDR3 is 15 residues long. The junction had 8 bases not matched to a gene; V was cut back by 4 bases and J by 4 bases. The CDR3 DNA sequence: TGCGCCAGCAGCGATGTCGAGACAGGGGGAGAGACCCAGTACTTC. Translation gives CASSDVETGGETQYF.

This clonotype was seen a few times. This chain joins TRBV6-1 and TRBJ2-3, with 8 positions matching TRBD2. The junction had 10 bases not matched to a gene; V was cut back by 6 bases and J by 2 bases. The germline V gene has CDR1 MNHNS and CDR2 SASEGT. The CDR3 has 16 residues. CDR3 loop: CASRLLAEDATDTQYF. Here the CDR3 DNA reads TGTGCCAGCAGACTACTAGCGGAGGACGCCACAGATACGCAGTATTTT.